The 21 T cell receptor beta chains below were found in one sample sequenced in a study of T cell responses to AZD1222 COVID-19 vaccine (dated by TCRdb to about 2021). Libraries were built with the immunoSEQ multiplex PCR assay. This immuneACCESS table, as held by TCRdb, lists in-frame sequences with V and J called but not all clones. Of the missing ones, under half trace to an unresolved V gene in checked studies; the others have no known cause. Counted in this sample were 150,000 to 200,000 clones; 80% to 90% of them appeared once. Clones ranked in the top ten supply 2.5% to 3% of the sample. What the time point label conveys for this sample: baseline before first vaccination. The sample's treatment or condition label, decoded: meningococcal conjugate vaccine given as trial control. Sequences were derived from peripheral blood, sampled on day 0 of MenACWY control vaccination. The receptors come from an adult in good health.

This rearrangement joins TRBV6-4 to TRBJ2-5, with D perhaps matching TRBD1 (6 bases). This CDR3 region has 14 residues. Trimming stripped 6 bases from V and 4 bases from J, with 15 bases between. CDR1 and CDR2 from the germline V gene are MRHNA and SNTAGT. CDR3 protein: CASSATGTSETQYF. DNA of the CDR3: TGTGCCAGCAGCGCGACCGGGACATCAGAGACCCAGTACTTC.

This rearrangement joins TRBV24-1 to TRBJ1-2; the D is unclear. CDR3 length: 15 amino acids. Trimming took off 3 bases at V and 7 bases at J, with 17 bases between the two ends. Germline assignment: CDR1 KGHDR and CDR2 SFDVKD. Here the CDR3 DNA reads TGTGCCACCAGTGATCCCACCGAGGGTTGGCGTGGCTACACCTTC. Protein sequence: CATSDPTEGWRGYTF.

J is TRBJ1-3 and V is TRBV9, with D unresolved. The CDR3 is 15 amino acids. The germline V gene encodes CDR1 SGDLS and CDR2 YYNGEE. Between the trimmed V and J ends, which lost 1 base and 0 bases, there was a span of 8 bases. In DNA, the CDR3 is TGTGCCAGCAGCGTATACGGGAGCTCTGGAAACACCATATATTTT. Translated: CASSVYGSSGNTIYF. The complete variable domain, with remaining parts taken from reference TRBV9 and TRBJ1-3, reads DSGVTQTPKHLITATGQRVTLRCSPRSGDLSVYWYQQSLDQGLQFLIQYYNGEERAKGNILERFSAQQFPDLHSELNLSSLELGDSALYFCASSVYGSSGNTIYFGEGSWLTVV.

CDR3 region: CASTPRVAGGRNEQFF. CDR3 coding DNA: TGTGCCAGCACCCCAAGGGTAGCGGGGGGGAGGAATGAGCAGTTCTTC. The gene calls are TRBV9 and TRBJ2-1; 11 bases match TRBD2. CDR3 size: 16 residues. Germline V CDR1 and CDR2: SGDLS, YYNGEE. The V and J ends lost 6 bases and 7 bases, in that order; junction bases with no gene match: 12.

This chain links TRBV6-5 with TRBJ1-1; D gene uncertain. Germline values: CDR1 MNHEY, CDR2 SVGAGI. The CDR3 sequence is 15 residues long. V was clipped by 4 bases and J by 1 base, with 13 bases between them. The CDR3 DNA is TGTGCCAGCAGTTCCAGTTCGTTTTCGAACACTGAAGCTTTCTTT. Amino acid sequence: CASSSSSFSNTEAFF.

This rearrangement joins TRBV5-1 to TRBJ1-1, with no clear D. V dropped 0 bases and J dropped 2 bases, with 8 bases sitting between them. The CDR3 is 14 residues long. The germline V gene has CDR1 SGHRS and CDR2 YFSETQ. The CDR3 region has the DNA TGCGCCAGCAGCTTGGATGGGATTAACACTGAAGCTTTCTTT. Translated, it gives CASSLDGINTEAFF.

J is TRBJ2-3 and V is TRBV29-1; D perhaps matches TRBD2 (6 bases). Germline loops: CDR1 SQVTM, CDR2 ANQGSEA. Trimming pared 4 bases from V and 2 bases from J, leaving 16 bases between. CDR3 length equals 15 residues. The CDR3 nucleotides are TGCAGCGTTGGGGGCGGGGACGATAACACAGATACGCAGTATTTT. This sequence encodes CSVGGGDDNTDTQYF.

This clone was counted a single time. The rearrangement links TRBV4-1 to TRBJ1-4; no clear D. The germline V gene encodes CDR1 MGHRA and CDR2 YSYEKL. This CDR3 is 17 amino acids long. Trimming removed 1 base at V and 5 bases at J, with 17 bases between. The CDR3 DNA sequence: TGCGCCAGCAGCCAAGTATGGGGTCCGGCGCAAAATGAAAAACTGTTTTTT. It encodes CASSQVWGPAQNEKLFF.

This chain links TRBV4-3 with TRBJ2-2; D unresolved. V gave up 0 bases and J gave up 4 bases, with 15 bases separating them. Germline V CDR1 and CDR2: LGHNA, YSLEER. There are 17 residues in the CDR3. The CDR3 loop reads CASSQDLGSGGTGELFF. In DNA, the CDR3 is TGCGCCAGCAGCCAAGATTTGGGTAGTGGTGGCACCGGGGAGCTGTTTTTT.

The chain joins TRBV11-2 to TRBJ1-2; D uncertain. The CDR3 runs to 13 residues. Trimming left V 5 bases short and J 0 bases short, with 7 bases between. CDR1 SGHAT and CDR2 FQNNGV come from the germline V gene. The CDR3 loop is CASSIEANYGYTF. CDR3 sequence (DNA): TGTGCCAGCAGCATCGAGGCTAACTATGGCTACACCTTC.

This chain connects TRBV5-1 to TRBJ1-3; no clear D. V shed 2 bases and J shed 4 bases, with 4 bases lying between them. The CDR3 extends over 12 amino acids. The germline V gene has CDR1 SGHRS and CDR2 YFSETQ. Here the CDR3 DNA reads TGCGCCAGCAGCTTTTCCGGAAACACCATATATTTT. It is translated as CASSFSGNTIYF.

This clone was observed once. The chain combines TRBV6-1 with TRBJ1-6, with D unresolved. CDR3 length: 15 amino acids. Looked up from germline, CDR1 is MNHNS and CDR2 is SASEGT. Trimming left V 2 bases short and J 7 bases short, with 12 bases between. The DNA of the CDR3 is TGTGCCAGCAGTGAACTTAGGGAACGGAATTCACCCCTCCACTTT. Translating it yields CASSELRERNSPLHF.

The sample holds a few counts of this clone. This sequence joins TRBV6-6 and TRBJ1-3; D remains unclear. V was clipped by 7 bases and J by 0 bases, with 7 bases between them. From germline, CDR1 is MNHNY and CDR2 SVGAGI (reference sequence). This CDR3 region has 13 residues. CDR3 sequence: CASTYFSGNTIYF. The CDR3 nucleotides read TGTGCCAGCACGTATTTCTCTGGAAACACCATATATTTT.

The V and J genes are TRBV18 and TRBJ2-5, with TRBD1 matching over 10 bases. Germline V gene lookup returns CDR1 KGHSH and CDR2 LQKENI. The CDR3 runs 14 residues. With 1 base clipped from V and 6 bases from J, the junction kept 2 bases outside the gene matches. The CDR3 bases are TGTGCCAGCTCACCACGGGACAGGGGAAAGACCCAGTACTTC. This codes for CASSPRDRGKTQYF.

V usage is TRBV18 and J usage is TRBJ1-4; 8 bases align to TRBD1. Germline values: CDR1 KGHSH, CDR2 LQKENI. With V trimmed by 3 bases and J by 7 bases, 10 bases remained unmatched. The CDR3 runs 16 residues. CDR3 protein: CASSPVQGAVIEKLFF. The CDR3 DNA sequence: TGTGCCAGCTCACCGGTCCAGGGGGCGGTTATTGAAAAACTGTTTTTT.

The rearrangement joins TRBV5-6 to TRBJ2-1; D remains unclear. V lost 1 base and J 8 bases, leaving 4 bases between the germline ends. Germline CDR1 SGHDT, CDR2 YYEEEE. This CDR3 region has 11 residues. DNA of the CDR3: TGTGCCAGCAGCTTGCAGGATGAGCAGTTCTTC. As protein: CASSLQDEQFF.

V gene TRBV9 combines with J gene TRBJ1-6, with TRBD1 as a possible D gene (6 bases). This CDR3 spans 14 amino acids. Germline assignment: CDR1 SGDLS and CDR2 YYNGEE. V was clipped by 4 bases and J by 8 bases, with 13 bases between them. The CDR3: CASSPGVRDSPLHF. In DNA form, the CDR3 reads TGTGCCAGCAGCCCAGGGGTAAGGGATTCACCCCTCCACTTT.

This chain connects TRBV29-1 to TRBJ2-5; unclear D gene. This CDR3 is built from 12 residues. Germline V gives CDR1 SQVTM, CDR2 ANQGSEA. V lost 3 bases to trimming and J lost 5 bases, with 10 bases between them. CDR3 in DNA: TGCAGCGTTGACGGGCTAGGGGAGACCCAGTACTTC. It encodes CSVDGLGETQYF.

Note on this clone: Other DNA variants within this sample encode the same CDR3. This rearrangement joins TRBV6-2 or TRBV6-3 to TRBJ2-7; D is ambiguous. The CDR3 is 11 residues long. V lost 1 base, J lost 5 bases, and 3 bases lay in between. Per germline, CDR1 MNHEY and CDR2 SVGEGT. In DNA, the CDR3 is TGTGCCAGCAGTTACTTAGACGAGCAGTACTTC. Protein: CASSYLDEQYF.

The CDR3 sequence is CASSLSFGTTVTYEQYF. In DNA, the CDR3 is TGTGCCAGCAGCTTGAGCTTTGGGACTACCGTGACCTACGAGCAGTACTTC. The gene calls are TRBV5-6 and TRBJ2-7; 7 nucleotides match TRBD2. The CDR3 consists of 17 residues. Trimming took 1 base from V and 2 from J; bases not matched to a gene: 12. Germline V gene sequence: CDR1 SGHDT, CDR2 YYEEEE.

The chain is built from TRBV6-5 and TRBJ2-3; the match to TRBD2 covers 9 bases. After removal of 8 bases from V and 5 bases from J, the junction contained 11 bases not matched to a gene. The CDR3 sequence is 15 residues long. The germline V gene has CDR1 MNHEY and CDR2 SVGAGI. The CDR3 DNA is TGTGCCAGCTCCGAATTTAGCGGGAGTTTAGATACGCAGTATTTT. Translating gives CASSEFSGSLDTQYF.